Presented here are 22 T cell receptor beta chains from one specimen sequenced in a study of tumor-infiltrating lymphocytes in localized non-small cell lung cancer. Sequenced by immunoSEQ multiplex PCR; TCRdb stores in-frame clones only, minus some. Here the sample spans 7,500 to 9,500 clones, roughly four fifths being singletons. Material: uninvolved lung tissue not adjacent to the tumor. The receptors were sampled from a human donor with non-small cell lung cancer.

The chain joins TRBV27 to TRBJ2-1; the match to TRBD1 covers 9 bases. The V gene end was trimmed by 0 bases and the J gene end by 1 base; junction bases not matched to a gene: 4. Per germline, CDR1 MNHEY and CDR2 SMNVEV (reference sequence). The CDR3 covers 17 residues. The CDR3 DNA is TGTGCCAGCAGTTTATCGGGCGGACAGGGGTCCTACAATGAGCAGTTCTTC. Translated, it gives CASSLSGGQGSYNEQFF.

The table lists this clone with a count of one. This rearrangement joins TRBV2 to TRBJ2-1; D not resolved. Germline CDR1 and CDR2: SNHLY and FYNNEI. V gave up 7 bases and J gave up 8 bases, with 9 bases separating them. The CDR3 length is 11 residues. For the CDR3, the DNA is TGTGCCAGCAACTGGCGGCATGAGCAGTTCTTC. Translated, it gives CASNWRHEQFF.

The CDR3 region is CASSHTRTNEQFF. In nucleotides, the CDR3 is TGTGCCAGCAGTCACACTAGGACCAATGAGCAGTTCTTC. J is TRBJ2-1 and V is TRBV7-3; D perhaps matches TRBD2 (5 bases). This CDR3 has 13 residues. V was trimmed by 6 bases and J by 6 bases, leaving 12 bases between them. Germline CDR1 is SGHTA and CDR2 is FQGTGA.

The chain links TRBV18 to TRBJ1-1; TRBD1 might be the D (5 bases). The V end was cut by 3 bases, the J end by 2 bases, with 10 bases between. The CDR3 loop spans 14 amino acids. Germline V lookup: CDR1 KGHSH, CDR2 LQKENI. The CDR3 is CASSPSDSNTEAFF. CDR3 nucleotide sequence: TGTGCCAGCTCACCTTCAGACAGCAACACTGAAGCTTTCTTT.

The chain couples TRBV25-1 to TRBJ2-7; D is unclear. Per germline, CDR1 MGHDK and CDR2 SYGVNS. V was shortened by 4 bases and J by 2 bases, with 3 bases between the two germline ends. The length of the CDR3 is 11 residues. CDR3: CASSAAYEQYF. Here the CDR3 DNA reads TGTGCCAGCAGTGCCGCCTACGAGCAGTACTTC.

The rearrangement links TRBV11-2 to TRBJ1-3; weak D call: TRBD1 (5 bases). With 5 bases removed from V and 4 bases from J, the gap between germline ends came to 15 bases. The CDR3 runs to 15 residues. Germline V gene data show CDR1 as SGHAT and CDR2 as FQNNGV. CDR3: CASSQTRTPGNTIYF. The CDR3 DNA reads as TGTGCCAGCAGCCAGACCCGGACACCCGGAAACACCATATATTTT.

The chain recombines TRBV5-4 with TRBJ2-1; 8 bases are shared with TRBD1. Germline V gene data show CDR1 as SGHNT and CDR2 as YYREEE (reference sequence). J was trimmed by 5 bases and V by 3 bases; bases with no gene match: 4. CDR3 length: 14 amino acids. The CDR3 protein is CASSSRTGNNEQFF. CDR3 nucleotide sequence: TGTGCCAGCAGCTCCCGGACAGGGAACAATGAGCAGTTCTTC. Combining the CDR3 with reference TRBV5-4 and TRBJ2-1 gives the whole variable domain ETGVTQSPTHLIKTRGQQVTLRCSSQSGHNTVSWYQQALGQGPQFIFQYYREEENGRGNFPPRFSGLQFPNYSSELNVNALELDDSALYLCASSSRTGNNEQFFGPGTRLTVL.

The rearrangement joins TRBV7-2 to TRBJ2-7; tentatively, D is TRBD1 or TRBD2 (5 bases each). This CDR3 region has 15 residues. Per germline, CDR1 SGHTA and CDR2 FQGNSA. V lost 4 bases to trimming and J lost 7 bases, with 20 bases between them. CDR3 nucleotides: TGTGCCAGCAGCTCCGACAGACCAGCGGTCCGGGAGCAGTACTTC. It encodes CASSSDRPAVREQYF.

This chain connects TRBV7-2 to TRBJ1-5, with a possible D match to TRBD1 (6 bases). The CDR3 has 12 residues. Germline V CDR1 and CDR2: SGHTA, FQGNSA. With 5 bases removed from V and 12 bases from J, the gap between germline ends came to 14 bases. The CDR3 DNA reads TGTGCCAGCAGCCCCGGGGGACACTACCAGCATTTT. Encoded protein: CASSPGGHYQHF.

The chain couples TRBV6-1 to TRBJ1-5, with TRBD1 matching over 8 bases. The CDR3 has 16 residues. V shed 0 bases and J 5 bases; nucleotides not matched to a gene: 6. Germline V gene data show CDR1 as MNHNS and CDR2 as SASEGT. Written as DNA, the CDR3 is TGTGCCAGCAGTGAAGCGTCTGGACAGGGCTATCAGCCCCAGCATTTT. This codes for CASSEASGQGYQPQHF.

The V call is TRBV7-2, the J call TRBJ1-1; D is uncertain. V lost 3 bases and J lost 4, with 6 bases in between. This CDR3 comprises 12 residues. Germline values: CDR1 SGHTA, CDR2 FQGNSA. For the CDR3, the DNA is TGTGCCAGCAGCTTCCCGGGCACTGAAGCTTTCTTT. Amino acids: CASSFPGTEAFF.

The rearrangement links TRBV2 to TRBJ2-7; TRBD2 matches at 11 bases. Germline V gives CDR1 SNHLY, CDR2 FYNNEI. CDR3 length equals 17 residues. V lost 7 bases to trimming and J lost 0 bases; unmatched junction nucleotides: 11. The CDR3 DNA reads as TGTGCCAGCATACAGTGGGGGACTAGCGGTTACTCCTACGAGCAGTACTTC. This sequence encodes CASIQWGTSGYSYEQYF.

This clone has more than one count but fewer than ten. The chain joins TRBV4-2 to TRBJ2-6; maybe TRBD2 (5 bases). The ends were cut back, 4 bases at V and 0 bases at J, with 7 bases in the middle. This CDR3 has 15 residues. The germline V gene encodes CDR1 LGHNA and CDR2 YNFKEQ. The CDR3 spells CASSPGVSGANVLTF. The CDR3 nucleotides are TGTGCCAGCAGCCCCGGGGTCTCTGGGGCCAACGTCCTGACTTTC.

The chain carries TRBV15 and TRBJ2-5; 7 bases fit TRBD2. V trimming: 1 base; J trimming: 1 base; junction bases outside the gene matches: 0. CDR3 length equals 14 residues. Germline lookup yields CDR1 LNHNV and CDR2 YYDKDF (reference sequence). The CDR3 DNA reads as TGTGCCACCAGCAGAGGACTAGCCCAAGAGACCCAGTACTTC. It is translated as CATSRGLAQETQYF.

This chain connects TRBV6-5 to TRBJ2-6, with D unclear. The V gene lost 5 bases and the J gene lost 0 bases, with 2 bases spanning the gap. This CDR3 region has 13 residues. Germline CDR1 and CDR2: MNHEY and SVGAGI. CDR3: CASSSSGANVLTF. DNA of the CDR3: TGTGCCAGCAGTAGCTCTGGGGCCAACGTCCTGACTTTC.

The CDR3 here is CASSSREGHDTIYF. In nucleotides, the CDR3 is TGTGCCAGCAGCTCCCGGGAGGGGCATGACACCATATATTTT. The chain joins TRBV11-1 to TRBJ1-3, with D possibly TRBD1 on 5 matching bases. With 4 bases removed from V and 8 bases from J, the gap between germline ends came to 15 bases. This CDR3 is 14 amino acids long. From germline, CDR1 is SGHAT and CDR2 FQDESV (reference sequence).

V usage is TRBV19 and J usage is TRBJ2-6, with D maybe TRBD1 (6 bases). The CDR3 is made up of 15 amino acids. V gave up 7 bases and J gave up 5 bases, with 15 bases separating them. The germline V gene encodes CDR1 LNHDA and CDR2 SQIVND (reference sequence). The CDR3 coding sequence is TGTGCCAGTAATTTGGGGGCTTCTAGGGCCAACGTCCTGACTTTC. This encodes CASNLGASRANVLTF. The full variable domain, rest sourced from reference TRBV19 and TRBJ2-6, is DGGITQSPKYLFRKEGQNVTLSCEQNLNHDAMYWYRQDPGQGLRLIYYSQIVNDFQKGDIAEGYSVSREKKESFPLTVTSAQKNPTAFYLCASNLGASRANVLTFGAGSRLTVL.

The chain has TRBV4-2 and TRBJ2-7; no reliable D call. Trimming took 3 bases from V and 2 from J, leaving 11 bases between them. Germline values: CDR1 LGHNA, CDR2 YNFKEQ. This CDR3 has 14 residues. In DNA form, the CDR3 reads TGTGCCAGCAGCCACCGAGAGCATACCTACGAGCAGTACTTC. Its translation is CASSHREHTYEQYF.

J is TRBJ2-7 and V is TRBV5-1; 8 bases match TRBD2. The CDR3 extends over 15 amino acids. V gave up 0 bases and J gave up 4 bases; unmatched junction bases: 6. Germline V gene lookup returns CDR1 SGHRS and CDR2 YFSETQ. The DNA of the CDR3 is TGCGCCAGCAGCTTGGACGGGAGGGCCGTGTACGAGCAGTACTTC. Encoded protein: CASSLDGRAVYEQYF.

This sequence joins TRBV18 and TRBJ2-1; 7 bases are shared with TRBD1. The CDR3 length is 13 residues. CDR1 and CDR2 from the germline V gene are KGHSH and LQKENI. Trimming took 4 bases from V and 5 from J; bases not matched to a gene: 2. DNA of the CDR3: TGTGCCAGCTCACGGGACAGAGACAATGAGCAGTTCTTC. It encodes CASSRDRDNEQFF.

This sequence joins TRBV6-5 and TRBJ1-2, with D perhaps TRBD1 (5 bases). Germline lookup yields CDR1 MNHEY and CDR2 SVGAGI. The CDR3 length is 15 residues. Trimming cost V 8 bases and J 2 bases, with 18 bases left between them. The CDR3: CASFPARDGNYGYTF. The DNA for the CDR3 is TGTGCCAGCTTCCCGGCCCGGGACGGAAACTATGGCTACACCTTC.

This chain connects TRBV7-2 to TRBJ1-1, with 11 bases that match TRBD1. CDR3 length equals 16 residues. The germline CDR1 and CDR2 sequences are SGHTA and FQGNSA. Trimming removed 5 bases from V and 5 bases from J; junction bases left unmatched: 10. The CDR3 loop reads CASSLQDRGRRTEAFF. The CDR3 nucleotides are TGTGCCAGCAGCCTCCAGGACAGGGGGCGCAGGACTGAAGCTTTCTTT.